These 4 T cell receptor beta chains came from one sample sequenced in a study of T cells after yellow fever vaccination. TCRdb redid the calling of the 5' RACE reads with MiXCR, one entry per CDR3 protein. The table records about 120,000 distinct CDR3 sequences, roughly 7.2% of them present only once. This specimen was CD4+ T cells sorted from PBMCs, taken more than 35 days after the first yellow fever vaccination. These receptors were taken from a man between 18 and 29 years old who received the YFV17D yellow fever vaccine.

In DNA, the CDR3 is TGTGCCAGCAGTTTGCGGCAGTTAGAGACCCAGTACTTC. Protein: CASSLRQLETQYF. This chain links TRBV12-3 or TRBV12-4 with TRBJ2-5; D call uncertain. Trimming removed 3 bases at V and 4 bases at J, with 9 bases between. The CDR3 consists of 13 residues.

This clonotype occurred once. A read error may explain this, as a much larger clone is one base away. Lacking the conserved final phenylalanine or tryptophan, this CDR3 likely reflects a read error. The rearrangement uses TRBV5-1 and TRBJ2-1; 9 bases match TRBD2. The ends lost 0 bases at V and 7 bases at J; junction bases unmatched: 5. CDR1 is SGHRS and CDR2 is YFSETQ in the germline V gene. The CDR3 spans 15 residues. The DNA of the CDR3 is TGCGCCAGCAGCTTGGACGCGGGGGGGAGGAATGAGCAGTTCTTA. It codes for CASSLDAGGRNEQFL.

This clonotype was observed a handful of times. The V gene is TRBV21-1, the J gene TRBJ1-5; whether TRBD1, the table's D call, matches the DNA was not checked. TRBV21-1 is listed as a pseudogene. The CDR3 length is 15 residues. The CDR3 nucleotides are TGTGCCAGCAGCAAAAACACAGGGAGCAATCAGCCCCAGCATTTT. It yields the protein CASSKNTGSNQPQHF.

This clonotype showed up many times. The gene calls are TRBV5-1 and TRBJ2-2; D is unresolved. In germline, CDR1 is SGHRS, CDR2 YFSETQ. V dropped 0 bases and J dropped 6 bases, with 9 bases sitting between them. The CDR3 runs to 14 residues. Here the CDR3 reads CASSLDFTAGELFF. The DNA for the CDR3 is TGCGCCAGCAGCTTGGATTTCACGGCCGGGGAGCTGTTTTTT.